One and the same sample provided the 26 T cell receptor beta chains below, sequenced in a study of cytomegalovirus exposure and HLA in healthy donors. The protocol was immunoSEQ multiplex PCR, while the TCRdb copy is restricted to in-frame clones and leaves out a portion. The data show 60,000 to 75,000 clones, with 95% to 96% seen just once and just over 0.9% held by the top ten. Sequenced material: PBMCs. These receptors came from a man aged 18 to 35 in good health and CMV-seronegative.

The gene calls are TRBV19 and TRBJ2-1; TRBD2 might be the D (5 bases). CDR3 length: 13 amino acids. The V and J ends lost 10 bases and 2 bases respectively, with 12 bases between them. Germline V lookup: CDR1 LNHDA, CDR2 SQIVND (reference sequence). The CDR3 DNA follows: TGTGCCACCTCAACTAGACCCTACAATGAGCAGTTCTTC. Its translation is CATSTRPYNEQFF.

This clone has a single count. This chain links TRBV29-1 with TRBJ2-1; possibly TRBD2 for D (6 bases). Germline assignment: CDR1 SQVTM and CDR2 ANQGSEA. The V gene lost 4 bases and the J gene lost 6 bases, with 13 bases spanning the gap. The CDR3 covers 13 residues. The CDR3, as DNA: TGCAGCGTTGTGGGGGGAGTCGGCAATGAGCAGTTCTTC. It codes for CSVVGGVGNEQFF.

The chain has TRBV7-9 and TRBJ2-1, with TRBD2 identical over 11 bases. Germline assignment: CDR1 SEHNR and CDR2 FQNEAQ (reference sequence). Trimming at V came to 4 bases and at J to 6 bases, leaving 5 bases not matched to a gene. The CDR3 spans 15 residues. The CDR3: CASSSPGLAVNEQFF. CDR3 in DNA: TGTGCCAGCAGCTCGCCGGGACTAGCGGTCAATGAGCAGTTCTTC.

The chain combines TRBV6-5 with TRBJ1-2; unclear D gene. Germline CDR1 reads MNHEY; CDR2 reads SVGAGI. V lost 0 bases and J 8 bases, leaving 19 bases between the germline ends. The CDR3 loop spans 16 amino acids. CDR3 region: CASSYSSIGDLAGYTF. CDR3 DNA sequence: TGTGCCAGCAGTTACTCGAGTATCGGGGATCTTGCGGGCTACACCTTC.

V is TRBV27 and J is TRBJ1-5; D might be TRBD1 (5 bases). CDR1 MNHEY and CDR2 SMNVEV come from the germline V gene (reference sequence). CDR3 length: 14 amino acids. V was shortened by 6 bases and J by 3 bases, with 12 bases between the two germline ends. CDR3 loop: CASSGQGFNQPQHF. CDR3 DNA sequence: TGTGCCAGCAGCGGGCAGGGATTCAATCAGCCCCAGCATTTT.

This chain links TRBV4-1 with TRBJ2-2; 13 nucleotides align to TRBD2. After removal of 2 bases from V and 6 bases from J, the junction contained 3 bases not matched to a gene. This CDR3 region has 16 residues. Germline V lookup: CDR1 MGHRA, CDR2 YSYEKL. The CDR3 region is CASSQPTSGRSGELFF. The DNA of the CDR3 is TGCGCCAGCAGCCAACCGACTAGCGGGAGGTCCGGGGAGCTGTTTTTT.

The rearrangement joins TRBV27 to TRBJ2-1; D uncertain. V was trimmed by 6 bases and J by 6 bases, leaving 15 bases between them. The CDR3 covers 14 residues. Germline loops: CDR1 MNHEY, CDR2 SMNVEV (reference sequence). The CDR3 DNA is TGTGCCAGCAGCCACTCTCCCCTAAGCAATGAGCAGTTCTTC. Amino acids: CASSHSPLSNEQFF.

The V gene is TRBV12-2, the J gene TRBJ1-1. TRBV12-2 is marked as a pseudogene. The CDR3 extends over 15 amino acids. CDR3 residues: CASRFPRGGGNEAFF. The CDR3 nucleotides read TGTGCAAGTCGCTTCCCAAGGGGGGGCGGGAATGAAGCTTTCTTT.

The V and J genes are TRBV9 and TRBJ1-5; D is unresolved. Trimming took 4 bases from V and 4 from J, leaving 12 bases between them. In germline, CDR1 is SGDLS, CDR2 YYNGEE. This CDR3 contains 14 residues. The CDR3 protein is CASSRDPTNQPQHF. DNA of the CDR3: TGTGCCAGCAGCCGGGATCCTACAAATCAGCCCCAGCATTTT.

The chain carries TRBV6-4 and TRBJ2-5; 8 bases are shared with TRBD2. The CDR3 length is 15 residues. Germline loops: CDR1 MRHNA, CDR2 SNTAGT. V lost 0 bases to trimming and J lost 5 bases; unmatched junction nucleotides: 5. The CDR3 DNA sequence: TGTGCCAGCAGTGACTCAGCGGGAGCGGGGGAGACCCAGTACTTC. Encoded protein: CASSDSAGAGETQYF.

The chain recombines TRBV27 with TRBJ2-7; 7 nucleotides match TRBD1. With V trimmed by 6 bases and J by 0 bases, 8 bases remained unmatched. Germline V CDR1 and CDR2: MNHEY, SMNVEV (reference sequence). The CDR3 contains 15 residues. CDR3: CASRKTGLSSYEQYF. The CDR3 bases are TGTGCCAGCAGAAAGACAGGGTTGAGCTCCTACGAGCAGTACTTC.

This clone is a singleton in its sample. The J gene is TRBJ1-2, the V gene TRBV28; D is unresolved. The germline V gene encodes CDR1 MDHEN and CDR2 SYDVKM. This CDR3 has 14 amino acids. V was pared by 3 bases and J by 4 bases, with 12 bases between. CDR3 sequence: CASSFEGAGYGYTF. CDR3 DNA: TGTGCCAGCAGTTTCGAGGGCGCGGGCTATGGCTACACCTTC.

The chain uses TRBV19 and TRBJ2-1, with 9 bases that match TRBD1. Losses at the gene ends were 3 bases for V and 6 bases for J; bases not matched to a gene: 6. This CDR3 has 15 amino acids. Germline values: CDR1 LNHDA, CDR2 SQIVND (reference sequence). CDR3 sequence (DNA): TGTGCCAGTAGTATCCGGACAGGGGTGGGCAATGAGCAGTTCTTC. Translated: CASSIRTGVGNEQFF.

This rearrangement joins TRBV14 to TRBJ1-4; TRBD1 might be the D (5 bases). The CDR3 sequence is 17 residues long. Germline V gives CDR1 SGHDN, CDR2 FVKESK. Trimming removed 4 bases from V and 1 base from J, with 16 bases in between. The CDR3 reads CASSPGTGWETNEKLFF. The CDR3 DNA reads TGTGCCAGCAGCCCTGGAACAGGATGGGAAACTAATGAAAAACTGTTTTTT.

J is TRBJ2-7 and V is TRBV13, with D tentatively TRBD1 (6 bases). Trimming shortened V by 4 bases and J by 4 bases, and 17 bases separated the two germline ends. The CDR3 consists of 15 residues. Germline V gives CDR1 PRHDT, CDR2 FYEKMQ (reference sequence). CDR3 region: CASSSGQTGDYEQYF. CDR3 coding DNA: TGTGCCAGCAGCTCAGGTCAGACAGGAGATTACGAGCAGTACTTC.

The rearrangement links TRBV5-1 to TRBJ2-5; unclear D gene. From germline, CDR1 is SGHRS and CDR2 YFSETQ. Deletions cut 4 bases from V and 2 bases from J, with 15 bases between. The CDR3 sequence is 15 residues long. The CDR3 nucleotides read TGCGCCAGCAGCCCCGCGGTTGGCATACAAGAGACCCAGTACTTC. Its protein product is CASSPAVGIQETQYF.

The gene calls are TRBV14 and TRBJ1-4; 10 positions agree with TRBD1. The CDR3 totals 14 residues. V lost 6 bases to trimming and J lost 10 bases; unmatched junction nucleotides: 8. Germline CDR1 and CDR2: SGHDN and FVKESK. The chain's CDR3 is CASRTGTGDRKLFF. The CDR3 DNA follows: TGTGCCAGCAGGACCGGGACAGGGGATAGAAAACTGTTTTTT. The variable domain in full, completed from reference TRBV14 and TRBJ1-4, reads EAGVTQFPSHSVIEKGQTVTLRCDPISGHDNLYWYRRVMGKEIKFLLHFVKESKQDESGMPNNRFLAERTGGTYSTLKVQPAELEDSGVYFCASRTGTGDRKLFFGSGTQLSVL.

The chain couples TRBV6-7 to TRBJ2-7, with 11 bases lining up with TRBD1. TRBV6-7 is designated an ORF whose function remains uncertain. V shed 0 bases, J shed 3 bases, and the junction held 1 base outside the gene matches. The length of the CDR3 is 15 residues. CDR3 sequence (DNA): TGTGCCAGCAGTTACTCCGGGACAGGGGGCTACGAGCAGTACTTC. It yields the protein CASSYSGTGGYEQYF.

The chain is built from TRBV7-9 and TRBJ2-5, with TRBD1 identical over 8 bases. Germline V CDR1 and CDR2: SEHNR, FQNEAQ (reference sequence). The CDR3 runs 15 residues. V gave up 5 bases and J gave up 2 bases; unmatched junction bases: 7. CDR3 protein: CASSHPGTGQETQYF. CDR3 coding DNA: TGTGCCAGCAGCCATCCGGGGACAGGACAAGAGACCCAGTACTTC. Complete variable domain (other parts from reference TRBV7-9 and TRBJ2-5): DTGVSQNPRHKITKRGQNVTFRCDPISEHNRLYWYRQTLGQGPEFLTYFQNEAQLEKSRLLSDRFSAERPKGSFSTLEIQRTEQGDSAMYLCASSHPGTGQETQYFGPGTRLLVL.

This clone appeared once. V is TRBV5-1 and J is TRBJ2-5, with 7 positions matching TRBD2. Germline V gives CDR1 SGHRS, CDR2 YFSETQ. V lost 0 bases, J lost 5 bases, and 7 bases stayed unmatched. The CDR3 loop spans 15 amino acids. CDR3 DNA sequence: TGCGCCAGCAGCTTGGTCTCTAGCGGAGCGGAGACCCAGTACTTC. Amino acids: CASSLVSSGAETQYF.

The chain couples TRBV25-1 to TRBJ1-1; no clear D gene. The V gene lost 7 bases and the J gene lost 6 bases, with 12 bases spanning the gap. CDR3 length equals 12 residues. Germline assignment: CDR1 MGHDK and CDR2 SYGVNS. Here the CDR3 reads CASINGDAEAFF. Written as DNA, the CDR3 is TGTGCCAGCATTAATGGAGACGCTGAAGCTTTCTTT.

CDR3 residues: CASSPENAEKLFF. The CDR3 DNA sequence: TGCGCCAGCAGCCCTGAGAACGCTGAAAAACTGTTTTTT. V and J are TRBV4-3 and TRBJ1-4; the D is unclear. The CDR3 is 13 amino acids. From germline, CDR1 is LGHNA and CDR2 YSLEER. Deletions cut 4 bases from V and 7 bases from J, with 10 bases between.

The chain combines TRBV29-1 with TRBJ2-7; TRBD2 matches at 9 bases. The junction had 2 bases not matched to a gene; V was cut back by 5 bases and J by 0 bases. Looked up from germline, CDR1 is SQVTM and CDR2 is ANQGSEA. The CDR3 sequence is 13 residues long. Here the CDR3 DNA reads TGCAGCGTTTGGCGGGAGGGCTCCTACGAGCAGTACTTC. It is translated as CSVWREGSYEQYF.

V gene TRBV13 combines with J gene TRBJ2-1; maybe TRBD1 (5 bases). Germline lookup yields CDR1 PRHDT and CDR2 FYEKMQ (reference sequence). With 0 bases removed from V and 1 base from J, the gap between germline ends came to 13 bases. CDR3 length equals 17 residues. CDR3: CASSLGRQIISYNEQFF. The CDR3 DNA sequence: TGTGCCAGCAGCTTAGGCAGACAGATAATATCCTACAATGAGCAGTTCTTC.

This chain joins TRBV28 and TRBJ2-1; TRBD2 agrees at 13 bases. The germline V gene has CDR1 MDHEN and CDR2 SYDVKM. The V segment lost 3 bases and the J segment 7 bases; nucleotides outside the gene matches: 6. The CDR3 contains 16 residues. CDR3 DNA sequence: TGTGCCAGCAGTTTCCAGTCACTAGCGGGAGGGAATGAGCAGTTCTTC. Its protein product is CASSFQSLAGGNEQFF.

The CDR3 sequence is CASSQETGYQPQHF. The CDR3, as DNA: TGCGCCAGCAGCCAAGAGACAGGGTACCAGCCCCAGCATTTT. This chain links TRBV4-3 with TRBJ1-5; TRBD1 aligns across 7 bases. Trimming cost V 0 bases and J 7 bases; bases outside gene matches: 3. The germline gives CDR1 LGHNA, CDR2 YSLEER. This CDR3 region has 14 residues.